This T cell receptor (beta chain) originates from a study of blood T cell repertoires in COVID-19. About the study: The analysed material was cDNA or gDNA that came from T cells, B-cell-depleted T cells, or PBMCs.

Sequenced by immunoSEQ multiplex PCR; TCRdb stores in-frame clones only, minus some. The sample holds 350,000 or so clones, around 88% seen once. Germline V gives CDR1 MGHRA, CDR2 YSYEKL. This CDR3 has 16 amino acids. V lost 9 bases, J lost 3 bases, and 24 bases lay in between. Sequencing was performed on peripheral blood. V usage is TRBV4-1 and J usage is TRBJ2-7, with D uncertain. The sequence came from a man younger than 45 with active or convalescent COVID-19. The CDR3 region has the DNA TGCGCCAGAGGAAGGAGCCTAAAAAAGGCCTACTACGAGCAGTACTTC. Protein product: CARGRSLKKAYYEQYF.